This TCR beta chain was observed in a study of shared clonotypes between healthy human individuals. The input for sorted-subset replicate PCRs was 200 to 250 ng DNA, 25,000 to 30,000 T cell genomes. Sequencing used immunoSEQ multiplex PCR; TCRdb keeps in-frame clones, though not all of them. The sample carries a few hundred thousand clones, roughly 70% recorded once. The CDR3 is made up of 14 amino acids. From germline, CDR1 is MGHDK and CDR2 SYGVNS. V was trimmed by 2 bases and J by 3 bases, leaving 10 bases between them. The TCR sequence derives from a man younger than 45 in good health. Sample: memory CD4+ T cells sorted from blood. Subset indicated: CD45RA-negative fraction. This chain uses TRBV25-1 with TRBJ2-5, with D hard to call. CDR3: CASSEVGWKETQYF. CDR3 nucleotide sequence: TGTGCCAGCAGTGAAGTGGGTTGGAAAGAGACCCAGTACTTC.